This TCR beta chain was retrieved from a study of blood T cell repertoires in COVID-19. Enrolled through a virtual design, the participants were between roughly 18 and 100 years of age and came from approximately 25 US areas. The germline V gene has CDR1 SNHLY and CDR2 FYNNEI. This CDR3 is 16 amino acids long. V lost 6 bases, J lost 5 bases, and 13 bases stayed unmatched. Sequencing used immunoSEQ multiplex PCR; TCRdb keeps in-frame clones, though not all of them. Here the sample spans approximately 190,000 clones, 65% to 85% being singletons. The sample was PBMCs or T cells enriched from blood (not recorded which). The origin of this receptor is a man in his forties or fifties who had recovered from COVID-19. The chain couples TRBV2 to TRBJ2-5, with 9 bases aligning to TRBD1. The CDR3 nucleotides read TGTGCCAGCAGGAAGACAGGGGGAGTCTTTTCGGAGACCCAGTACTTC. Amino acids: CASRKTGGVFSETQYF.